These T cell receptor beta chains were read from a single sample in a study of cytomegalovirus exposure and HLA in healthy donors. Assay used: immunoSEQ multiplex PCR; TCRdb lists only in-frame clones, some missing. This sample has approximately 160,000 clones, with 65% to 85% found just once. The sequenced sample consisted of PBMCs. These TCRs come from a man aged 50 to 60 in good health and CMV-seropositive. Each CDR3 is given with its conserved first and last residue. The order of the fields is V gene, D gene, J gene, clone size, CDR3 DNA, CDR3 protein. The D gene is left open where the match is weak. Not every row has a clone size; where given, it reads once, few, many or a size class.

V gene: TRBV9; D gene: NA; J gene: TRBJ2-3; clone size: NA; CDR3 DNA: TGTGCCAGCAGCGTCCGGGAGCCAGATACGCAGTATTTT; CDR3 protein: CASSVREPDTQYF
V gene: TRBV4-2; D gene: TRBD1; J gene: TRBJ1-4; clone size: NA; CDR3 DNA: TGTGCCAGCAGCCAAGCCCCTCAGGGGGCTAATGAAAAACTGTTTTTT; CDR3 protein: CASSQAPQGANEKLFF
V gene: TRBV19; D gene: TRBD2; J gene: TRBJ2-1; clone size: NA; CDR3 DNA: TGTGCCAGTACCCCTAGCGGGAGGAATAATGAGCAGTTCTTC; CDR3 protein: CASTPSGRNNEQFF
V gene: TRBV5-8; D gene: TRBD2; J gene: TRBJ2-3; clone size: NA; CDR3 DNA: TGTGCCAGCAGCCCTCGACTAGCGGGAGGGGGATACAGGGCGCAGTATTTT; CDR3 protein: CASSPRLAGGGYRAQYF
V gene: TRBV18; D gene: TRBD2; J gene: TRBJ2-7; clone size: NA; CDR3 DNA: TGTGCCAGCTCGTCGACTAGCGGTGCCTACGAGCAGTACTTC; CDR3 protein: CASSSTSGAYEQYF
V gene: TRBV7-9; D gene: TRBD1; J gene: TRBJ1-4; clone size: NA; CDR3 DNA: TGTGCCAGCAGCAACCGACAGGGTGAAAAACTGTTTTTT; CDR3 protein: CASSNRQGEKLFF
V gene: TRBV29-1; D gene: TRBD2; J gene: TRBJ2-1; clone size: NA; CDR3 DNA: TGCAGCGTTAGGCTAGCGGAGAACAATGAGCAGTTCTTC; CDR3 protein: CSVRLAENNEQFF
V gene: TRBV5-1; D gene: NA; J gene: TRBJ2-5; clone size: once; CDR3 DNA: TGCGCCAGCAGCTTGCAAATGGGGGCCGAAGAGACCCAGTACTTC; CDR3 protein: CASSLQMGAEETQYF
V gene: TRBV21-1; D gene: NA; J gene: TRBJ2-2; clone size: NA; CDR3 DNA: TGTGCCAGCAGCTCCGCGAAGCGGACCCACCCCGGGGAGCTGTTTTTT; CDR3 protein: CASSSAKRTHPGELFF
V gene: TRBV2; D gene: NA; J gene: TRBJ1-2; clone size: NA; CDR3 DNA: TGTGCCAGCAGTGGGGAGATGGCGGGAGGCTACACCTTC; CDR3 protein: CASSGEMAGGYTF
V gene: TRBV2; D gene: TRBD1; J gene: TRBJ2-1; clone size: NA; CDR3 DNA: TGTGCCAGCAGATACACAGGGGGCTCCTACAATGAGCAGTTCTTC; CDR3 protein: CASRYTGGSYNEQFF
V gene: TRBV6-5; D gene: TRBD2; J gene: TRBJ2-5; clone size: NA; CDR3 DNA: TGTGCCAGCAGTTCGGGACTAGCGGGGGGCCAGACCCAGTACTTC; CDR3 protein: CASSSGLAGGQTQYF
V gene: TRBV7-2; D gene: NA; J gene: TRBJ1-6; clone size: NA; CDR3 DNA: TGTGCCAGCAGCTTAGAACCGGGGTCTTATGGTAATTCACCCCTCCACTTT; CDR3 protein: CASSLEPGSYGNSPLHF
V gene: TRBV4-2; D gene: NA; J gene: TRBJ1-3; clone size: NA; CDR3 DNA: TGTGCCAGCAGCCTTTACCAGGCCAGGGAAGGCGGAAACACCATATATTTT; CDR3 protein: CASSLYQAREGGNTIYF
V gene: TRBV7-3; D gene: NA; J gene: TRBJ2-7; clone size: NA; CDR3 DNA: TGTGCCAGCAGCCCGCGGCGGGGAGCCTACGAGCAGTACTTC; CDR3 protein: CASSPRRGAYEQYF
V gene: TRBV5-1; D gene: TRBD1; J gene: TRBJ1-2; clone size: NA; CDR3 DNA: TGCGCCAGCAGCTTGGCGACGGGACAGGGGGGCTATGGCTACACCTTC; CDR3 protein: CASSLATGQGGYGYTF
V gene: TRBV5-6; D gene: NA; J gene: TRBJ1-5; clone size: NA; CDR3 DNA: TGTGCCAGCAGCTTGGCCACAGGGCAGCCCCAGCATTTT; CDR3 protein: CASSLATGQPQHF
V gene: TRBV29-1; D gene: NA; J gene: TRBJ2-3; clone size: NA; CDR3 DNA: TGCAGCGTTGCCTACAGGGTGGATACGCAGTATTTT; CDR3 protein: CSVAYRVDTQYF
V gene: TRBV5-1; D gene: TRBD1; J gene: TRBJ1-3; clone size: NA; CDR3 DNA: TGCGCCAGCAGCGGCGGGACAGGGGGCTCTGGAAACACCATATATTTT; CDR3 protein: CASSGGTGGSGNTIYF
V gene: TRBV5-8; D gene: NA; J gene: TRBJ2-7; clone size: NA; CDR3 DNA: TGTGCCAGCAGCTTGAGATGGGGGCGCCCCTACGAGCAGTACTTC; CDR3 protein: CASSLRWGRPYEQYF
V gene: TRBV9; D gene: NA; J gene: TRBJ2-5; clone size: NA; CDR3 DNA: TGTGCCAGCAGCGCAAGCGGGGAGACCCAGTACTTC; CDR3 protein: CASSASGETQYF
V gene: TRBV7-9; D gene: TRBD2; J gene: TRBJ2-3; clone size: NA; CDR3 DNA: TGTGCCAGCTCCACTAGCGGGAGCTCCACAGATACGCAGTATTTT; CDR3 protein: CASSTSGSSTDTQYF
V gene: TRBV29-1; D gene: NA; J gene: TRBJ1-1; clone size: NA; CDR3 DNA: TGCAGCGTCCGCCGGGCAGGGAGGGGGAACACTGAAGCTTTCTTT; CDR3 protein: CSVRRAGRGNTEAFF
V gene: TRBV6-5; D gene: NA; J gene: TRBJ2-3; clone size: NA; CDR3 DNA: TGTGCCAGCAGTTACCAAGGACTTCTCACAGATACGCAGTATTTT; CDR3 protein: CASSYQGLLTDTQYF
V gene: TRBV11-2; D gene: NA; J gene: TRBJ2-5; clone size: once; CDR3 DNA: TGTGCCAGCAGCTTAGGCGACAGTCCCCAAGAGACCCAGTACTTC; CDR3 protein: CASSLGDSPQETQYF
V gene: TRBV5-1; D gene: NA; J gene: TRBJ2-3; clone size: NA; CDR3 DNA: TGCGCCAGCAGCTTGACTAGCAGGGGCACAGATACGCAGTATTTT; CDR3 protein: CASSLTSRGTDTQYF
V gene: TRBV18; D gene: NA; J gene: TRBJ2-5; clone size: NA; CDR3 DNA: TGTGCCAGCTCACCAAGGGGCCAAGAGACCCAGTACTTC; CDR3 protein: CASSPRGQETQYF
V gene: TRBV9; D gene: TRBD2; J gene: TRBJ2-5; clone size: NA; CDR3 DNA: TGTGCCAGCAGCCCGGCTAGCGGGGGCACGAGGTACCAGTACTTC; CDR3 protein: CASSPASGGTRYQYF
V gene: TRBV7-9; D gene: TRBD2; J gene: TRBJ2-5; clone size: NA; CDR3 DNA: TGTGCCAGCACCACGGGGGGTAGTGGGACCCAGTACTTC; CDR3 protein: CASTTGGSGTQYF
V gene: TRBV30; D gene: NA; J gene: TRBJ2-2; clone size: NA; CDR3 DNA: TGTGCCTGGAGTGTACGAGTAGCGACCGGGGAGCTGTTTTTT; CDR3 protein: CAWSVRVATGELFF
V gene: TRBV9; D gene: NA; J gene: TRBJ2-7; clone size: NA; CDR3 DNA: TGTGCCAGCAGCCCTCGACAGGAAAGGTACGAGCAGTACTTC; CDR3 protein: CASSPRQERYEQYF
V gene: TRBV19; D gene: TRBD1; J gene: TRBJ1-5; clone size: few; CDR3 DNA: TGTGCCAGTAGCGGGACAGGGTATCAGCCCCAGCATTTT; CDR3 protein: CASSGTGYQPQHF
V gene: TRBV18; D gene: NA; J gene: TRBJ1-2; clone size: NA; CDR3 DNA: TGTGCCAGCTCACCGTCGGGACTAAGCTATGGCTACACCTTC; CDR3 protein: CASSPSGLSYGYTF
V gene: TRBV4-3; D gene: NA; J gene: TRBJ1-6; clone size: NA; CDR3 DNA: TGCGCCAGCAGCCAAGGGACAGCCACATTTGGGCCCCTCCACTTT; CDR3 protein: CASSQGTATFGPLHF
V gene: TRBV7-3; D gene: NA; J gene: TRBJ1-1; clone size: NA; CDR3 DNA: TGTGCCAGCAGCCCCCAGGGCATGAACACTGAAGCTTTCTTT; CDR3 protein: CASSPQGMNTEAFF
V gene: TRBV14; D gene: NA; J gene: TRBJ1-1; clone size: NA; CDR3 DNA: TGTGCCAGCAGCCTTCTCGGGGGCACTGAAGCTTTCTTT; CDR3 protein: CASSLLGGTEAFF
V gene: TRBV19; D gene: TRBD2; J gene: TRBJ2-1; clone size: NA; CDR3 DNA: TGTGCCAGTAGCACCGGGACTAGCGGGAGGGGTGAGCAGTTCTTC; CDR3 protein: CASSTGTSGRGEQFF
V gene: TRBV10-3; D gene: NA; J gene: TRBJ2-7; clone size: NA; CDR3 DNA: TGTGCCATCAGCCACTATAACTCCTACGAGCAGTACTTC; CDR3 protein: CAISHYNSYEQYF
V gene: TRBV11-3; D gene: TRBD2; J gene: TRBJ2-5; clone size: few; CDR3 DNA: TGTGCCAGCAGCTTAGATTCCCCTAGCGGGGTCCAAGAGACCCAGTACTTC; CDR3 protein: CASSLDSPSGVQETQYF
V gene: TRBV27; D gene: TRBD1; J gene: TRBJ2-7; clone size: NA; CDR3 DNA: TGTGCCAGCGGTCGGGACAGCTTAAGAACCTACGAGCAGTACTTC; CDR3 protein: CASGRDSLRTYEQYF
V gene: TRBV6-5; D gene: NA; J gene: TRBJ1-5; clone size: few; CDR3 DNA: TGTGCCAGCAGCGACAGTTCCAATCAGCCCCAGCATTTT; CDR3 protein: CASSDSSNQPQHF
V gene: TRBV29-1; D gene: TRBD1; J gene: TRBJ1-2; clone size: NA; CDR3 DNA: TGCAGCGTTGTCGAGGGACAGGACTACACCTTC; CDR3 protein: CSVVEGQDYTF
V gene: TRBV4-3; D gene: TRBD2; J gene: TRBJ2-2; clone size: NA; CDR3 DNA: TGCGCCAGCAGCCAAGGCCCCCAGCGGGAGGCCACCGGGGAGCTGTTTTTT; CDR3 protein: CASSQGPQREATGELFF
V gene: TRBV6-1; D gene: NA; J gene: TRBJ2-7; clone size: NA; CDR3 DNA: TGTGCCAGCAGAATGGACACACACTACGAGCAGTACTTC; CDR3 protein: CASRMDTHYEQYF
V gene: TRBV30; D gene: NA; J gene: TRBJ2-3; clone size: few; CDR3 DNA: TGTGCCTCCAACCCACTAGGCAGCACAGATACGCAGTATTTT; CDR3 protein: CASNPLGSTDTQYF